This T cell receptor beta chain is drawn from a study of cytomegalovirus exposure and HLA in healthy donors. Background on the study: The platform used for the 100 to 150 validation repertoires matched that of the 666 first-cohort repertoires, a later analysis reported.

The CDR3 spans 14 residues. Germline V gene data show CDR1 as SGHNT and CDR2 as YENEEA. V gave up 2 bases and J gave up 5 bases, with 9 bases separating them. Comments on this clone: Its antigen is unidentified.

Study findings and constraints: Reports indicated that the classifier achieved high specificity and sensitivity in diagnosing cytomegalovirus status.

The donors were part of the roughly 130-subject validation cohort, which stood apart from the roughly 670-subject first cohort. The method was immunoSEQ multiplex PCR; TCRdb's version includes in-frame clones alone and lacks a portion of them. This table holds 150,000 to 250,000 clones, roughly 88% found once. The TCR sequence derives from a woman in her 30s in good health and CMV-seropositive. V and J are TRBV11-3 and TRBJ2-2, with TRBD1 as a possible D gene (6 bases). The specimen was PBMCs. DNA of the CDR3: TGTGCCAGCAGCTTAACAGGGTCAACCGGGGAGCTGTTTTTT. Its protein is CASSLTGSTGELFF.